The next 17 T cell receptor beta chains were all read from a single sample in a study of OX40 agonist ivuxolimab in advanced cancers. The repertoire was sequenced with immunoSEQ multiplex PCR; TCRdb's copy has only in-frame clones and lacks some. The repertoire includes 80,000 or so clones, 85% to 95% of them detected once, and around 0.3% sits in the top ten. Sample: CD4+ or CD8+ T cells sorted from blood, taken in a trial of the OX40 agonist ivuxolimab. Every receptor here comes from an adult with an advanced solid tumor such as melanoma, head and neck, liver or kidney cancer.

The chain carries TRBV2 and TRBJ1-2; D gene unclear. V was trimmed by 4 bases and J by 6 bases, leaving 12 bases between them. CDR1 is SNHLY, CDR2 FYNNEI, per germline. This CDR3 has 13 amino acids. Written as DNA, the CDR3 is TGTGCCAGCAGTGTGGAGGGTTCGCATGGCTACACCTTC. Protein sequence: CASSVEGSHGYTF.

The chain has TRBV6-6 and TRBJ1-5; unclear D gene. CDR1 and CDR2 (germline): MNHNY, SVGAGI (reference sequence). The length of the CDR3 is 12 residues. The ends were cut back, 4 bases at V and 5 bases at J, with 6 bases in the middle. The CDR3 reads CASSWGDQPQHF. CDR3 nucleotide sequence: TGTGCCAGCAGTTGGGGAGATCAGCCCCAGCATTTT.

The chain couples TRBV10-3 to TRBJ1-4, with D hard to call. Germline lookup yields CDR1 ENHRY and CDR2 SYGVKD. V was clipped by 10 bases and J by 0 bases, with 12 bases between them. The CDR3 extends over 14 amino acids. The CDR3 DNA is TGTGCCACCGGGCCTGGGGCAACTAATGAAAAACTGTTTTTT. It translates to CATGPGATNEKLFF.

The chain uses TRBV2 and TRBJ2-2, with 8 bases identical to TRBD1. From germline, CDR1 is SNHLY and CDR2 FYNNEI. V was pared by 6 bases and J by 6 bases, with 3 bases of the junction left unmatched. The CDR3 length is 13 residues. The CDR3 nucleotides read TGTGCCAGCAGGACAGGGGCCGCCGGGGAGCTGTTTTTT. It yields the protein CASRTGAAGELFF.

This clone was recorded only once. The V gene is TRBV6-5, the J gene TRBJ2-5; 8 bases are a match to TRBD1. The CDR3 consists of 12 residues. The V and J ends lost 5 bases and 5 bases, in that order; junction bases with no gene match: 1. Looked up from germline, CDR1 is MNHEY and CDR2 is SVGAGI. Here the CDR3 DNA reads TGTGCCAGCAGTCGACAGGGGGAGACCCAGTACTTC. Amino acids: CASSRQGETQYF.

The chain employs TRBV2 and TRBJ2-5; no clear D gene. The CDR3 is 14 residues long. Germline CDR1 reads SNHLY; CDR2 reads FYNNEI. Trimming pared 2 bases from V and 5 bases from J, leaving 12 bases between. The CDR3: CASSELLLGETQYF. The CDR3 DNA sequence: TGTGCCAGCAGTGAATTACTCCTGGGGGAGACCCAGTACTTC.

The rearrangement joins TRBV19 to TRBJ2-2, with 7 bases aligning to TRBD1. V shed 6 bases, J shed 0 bases, and the junction held 4 bases outside the gene matches. CDR3 length equals 15 residues. Germline lookup yields CDR1 LNHDA and CDR2 SQIVND (reference sequence). CDR3 protein: CASRTGTANTGELFF. CDR3 coding DNA: TGTGCCAGTAGGACGGGGACAGCGAACACCGGGGAGCTGTTTTTT.

The rearrangement joins TRBV18 to TRBJ1-1; TRBD1 aligns across 8 bases. CDR1 KGHSH and CDR2 LQKENI come from the germline V gene. After removal of 1 base from V and 5 bases from J, the junction contained 6 bases not matched to a gene. The CDR3 is 15 amino acids. The DNA of the CDR3 is TGTGCCAGCTCACCACGGGCAGGGGGCGGGACTGAAGCTTTCTTT. Its protein is CASSPRAGGGTEAFF.

This chain joins TRBV6-6 and TRBJ2-7, with D uncertain. Between the trimmed V and J ends, which lost 8 bases and 6 bases, there was a span of 11 bases. Germline V gene lookup returns CDR1 MNHNY and CDR2 SVGAGI (reference sequence). CDR3 length: 11 amino acids. The CDR3 nucleotides are TGTGCCAGCGTCGGGCCAACCGAGCAGTACTTC. It codes for CASVGPTEQYF.

This clone was detected a few times. The rearrangement links TRBV28 to TRBJ1-1; tentatively, D is TRBD1 (6 bases). The CDR3 consists of 12 residues. Trimming cost V 6 bases and J 6 bases, with 11 bases left between them. Germline CDR1 MDHEN, CDR2 SYDVKM. This CDR3 is CASRRQVSEAFF. CDR3 sequence (DNA): TGTGCCAGCAGAAGACAGGTCTCTGAAGCTTTCTTT.

The V and J genes are TRBV5-1 and TRBJ2-5; tentative D call: TRBD1 (6 bases). This CDR3 spans 14 amino acids. The germline gives CDR1 SGHRS, CDR2 YFSETQ. Trimming cost V 4 bases and J 5 bases, with 15 bases left between them. The CDR3 nucleotides read TGCGCCAGCAGCGGGGGCGGCCATAGTGAGACCCAGTACTTC. Its protein is CASSGGGHSETQYF.

The gene calls are TRBV7-7 and TRBJ2-1; no clear D. Germline V CDR1 and CDR2: SSHAT, FNYEAQ (reference sequence). This CDR3 comprises 13 residues. Trimming removed 2 bases from V and 3 bases from J, with 5 bases in between. CDR3 DNA sequence: TGTGCCAGCAGCTTATCACTCTACAATGAGCAGTTCTTC. This translates into CASSLSLYNEQFF.

CDR3 nucleotides: TGTGCCAGCAGTTTCTTCGAGAGGGGGGAGCTGTTTTTT. Protein sequence: CASSFFERGELFF. The chain joins TRBV27 to TRBJ2-2; no firm D call. The germline CDR1 and CDR2 sequences are MNHEY and SMNVEV (reference sequence). The CDR3 runs 13 residues. V dropped 3 bases and J dropped 8 bases, with 10 bases sitting between them.

J is TRBJ2-3 and V is TRBV16; D ambiguous. Deletions cut 5 bases from V and 5 bases from J, with 14 bases between. Germline CDR1 reads KGHSY; CDR2 reads FQNENV. The CDR3 runs 14 residues. In DNA, the CDR3 is TGTGCCAGCAGCGCTAATCAGTGGATAGATACGCAGTATTTT. As protein: CASSANQWIDTQYF.

V is TRBV14 and J is TRBJ1-1, with D possibly being TRBD1 (5 bases). The ends were cut back, 4 bases at V and 4 bases at J, with 16 bases in the middle. Looked up from germline, CDR1 is SGHDN and CDR2 is FVKESK. The CDR3 totals 15 residues. CDR3 region: CASSPHEGEGTEAFF. DNA of the CDR3: TGTGCCAGCAGCCCCCATGAAGGGGAGGGCACTGAAGCTTTCTTT.

This clone was counted a single time. The chain recombines TRBV7-3 with TRBJ2-1; 7 nucleotides agree with TRBD1. Trimming removed 5 bases from V and 6 bases from J; junction bases left unmatched: 16. The length of the CDR3 is 17 residues. The germline V gene encodes CDR1 SGHTA and CDR2 FQGTGA. CDR3 nucleotide sequence: TGTGCCAGCAGCCTCCGCAACACAGGGGAAGGTTCCAATGAGCAGTTCTTC. Protein product: CASSLRNTGEGSNEQFF.

The chain combines TRBV10-3 with TRBJ1-2, with a possible D match to TRBD1 (6 bases). Looked up from germline, CDR1 is ENHRY and CDR2 is SYGVKD. Trimming removed 6 bases at V and 0 bases at J, with 11 bases between. This CDR3 has 14 amino acids. The CDR3 nucleotides are TGTGCCATCAGCCAGGGGTTAGCTAACTATGGCTACACCTTC. Protein product: CAISQGLANYGYTF.